Each of the 17 T cell receptor beta chains below was sequenced from the same sample in a study of CD8+ T cells in alopecia areata. Reverse transcribed after extraction, RNA yielded cDNA as the sequencing template. Profiling relied on immunoSEQ multiplex PCR, and the TCRdb table lists in-frame clones only, not all of them. Among roughly 180,000 clones listed, 55% to 70% were seen once. Noted treatment: oral pan-JAK inhibitor, 5-10 mg twice daily. Material: CD4+ T cells sorted from blood, obtained at week 4, from a patient treated with tofacitinib. The receptors come from a human donor with alopecia areata.

This clone occurred a few times. CDR3 coding DNA: TGTGCCTGGAGTGAGTCTGGGTTGAATGAGCAGTTCTTC. This translates into CAWSESGLNEQFF. This chain links TRBV30 with TRBJ2-1; D remains unclear. The CDR3 extends over 13 amino acids. Trimming shortened V by 1 base and J by 7 bases, and 11 bases separated the two germline ends. CDR1 is GTSNPN and CDR2 is SVGIG in the germline V gene (reference sequence).

The rearrangement links TRBV28 to TRBJ1-2; tentative D call: TRBD1 (5 bases). The CDR3 totals 12 residues. Trimming left V 5 bases short and J 6 bases short, with 10 bases between. CDR1 and CDR2 from the germline V gene are MDHEN and SYDVKM. In DNA, the CDR3 is TGTGCCAGCAGTGAGGGGAAGAATGGCTACACCTTC. Encoded protein: CASSEGKNGYTF.

The V call is TRBV7-2, the J call TRBJ2-3; 9 bases are a match to TRBD1. Germline CDR1 is SGHTA and CDR2 is FQGNSA. There are 17 residues in the CDR3. Losses at the gene ends were 0 bases for V and 3 bases for J; bases not matched to a gene: 7. CDR3 loop: CASSLAPLDRGTDTQYF. The DNA for the CDR3 is TGTGCCAGCAGCTTAGCGCCGTTGGACAGGGGTACAGATACGCAGTATTTT.

The chain carries TRBV11-2 and TRBJ1-1, with TRBD1 matching over 10 bases. The CDR3 loop spans 16 amino acids. With 4 bases clipped from V and 6 bases from J, the junction kept 11 bases outside the gene matches. Germline CDR1 and CDR2: SGHAT and FQNNGV. CDR3: CASSSGTGEGIAEAFF. DNA of the CDR3: TGTGCCAGCAGCTCCGGGACAGGGGAGGGGATCGCTGAAGCTTTCTTT.

This chain joins TRBV30 and TRBJ2-7; TRBD1 matches at 9 bases. CDR1 and CDR2 (germline): GTSNPN, SVGIG (reference sequence). CDR3 size: 15 residues. The J segment lost 6 bases and the V segment lost 2 bases, leaving 11 bases of the junction unmatched. CDR3 nucleotides: TGTGCCTGGAGTCGCCGGGACAGGGAGTGGGGCGAGCAGTACTTC. Protein: CAWSRRDREWGEQYF. Drawing the rest from reference TRBV30 and TRBJ2-7, the complete variable domain is SQTIHQWPATLVQPVGSPLSLECTVEGTSNPNLYWYRQAAGRGLQLLFYSVGIGQISSEVPQNLSASRPQDRQFILSSKKLLLSDSGFYLCAWSRRDREWGEQYFGPGTRLTVT.

This clone has a single count. V and J are TRBV11-2 and TRBJ2-5; D possibly corresponds to TRBD1 (5 bases). The germline V gene has CDR1 SGHAT and CDR2 FQNNGV. The CDR3 length is 13 residues. With 8 bases removed from V and 4 bases from J, the gap between germline ends came to 14 bases. The CDR3 DNA follows: TGTGCCAGCCGAATTATGCAGGGAGAGACCCAGTACTTC. It encodes CASRIMQGETQYF.

This clone was seen a few times. The rearrangement joins TRBV7-9 to TRBJ1-1, with TRBD1 as a possible D gene (5 bases). Germline-derived CDR1 and CDR2 are SEHNR and FQNEAQ (reference sequence). The CDR3 extends over 16 amino acids. Trimming took off 5 bases at V and 3 bases at J, with 19 bases between the two ends. CDR3 DNA: TGTGCCAGCAGCCCTTTCCCAGGGCGGAGAGACACTGAAGCTTTCTTT. Translated, it gives CASSPFPGRRDTEAFF.

The chain carries TRBV6-1 and TRBJ1-5; 7 bases line up with TRBD1. CDR1 is MNHNS, CDR2 SASEGT, per germline. The V and J ends lost 6 bases and 0 bases, in that order; junction bases with no gene match: 5. The CDR3 loop spans 15 amino acids. Written as DNA, the CDR3 is TGTGCCAGCAGAACACAGGGGTATAGCAATCAGCCCCAGCATTTT. It is translated as CASRTQGYSNQPQHF.

This chain uses TRBV5-6 with TRBJ2-4, with D possibly TRBD2 on 5 matching bases. This CDR3 is 17 amino acids long. Germline assignment: CDR1 SGHDT and CDR2 YYEEEE. V lost 4 bases to trimming and J lost 0 bases, with 17 bases between them. As DNA, the CDR3 is TGTGCCAGCAGCCGACCTCCCGGGGTGTTAGCCAAAAACATTCAGTACTTC. It yields the protein CASSRPPGVLAKNIQYF.

This clone was observed a few times. The chain is built from TRBV18 and TRBJ1-1; D not resolved. Trimming removed 2 bases from V and 4 bases from J, with 8 bases in between. This CDR3 is built from 13 residues. CDR1 is KGHSH and CDR2 is LQKENI in the germline V gene. The CDR3: CASSPAGGTEAFF. CDR3 sequence (DNA): TGTGCCAGCTCACCAGCAGGAGGCACTGAAGCTTTCTTT.

V usage is TRBV29-1 and J usage is TRBJ2-5; 10 bases map to TRBD1. Germline V gives CDR1 SQVTM, CDR2 ANQGSEA. This CDR3 comprises 14 residues. Written as DNA, the CDR3 is TGCAGTGGGGCGCTCGGGACAGGGGAAGAGACCCAGTACTTC. As protein: CSGALGTGEETQYF.

In this sample, this clone turned up a few times. The chain couples TRBV7-9 to TRBJ1-2; TRBD1 aligns across 9 bases. The CDR3 totals 13 residues. V was pared by 6 bases and J by 8 bases, with 7 bases of the junction left unmatched. CDR1 is SEHNR and CDR2 is FQNEAQ in the germline V gene (reference sequence). For the CDR3, the DNA is TGTGCCAGCAGTTTGGGACAGGGAGGAGGCTACACCTTC. Translating it yields CASSLGQGGGYTF. Supplemented by reference TRBV7-9 and TRBJ1-2, the full variable domain reads DTGVSQNPRHKITKRGQNVTFRCDPISEHNRLYWYRQTLGQGPEFLTYFQNEAQLEKSRLLSDRFSAERPKGSFSTLEIQRTEQGDSAMYLCASSLGQGGGYTFGSGTRLTVV.

The chain carries TRBV7-2 and TRBJ1-5; D remains ambiguous. V dropped 0 bases and J dropped 11 bases, with 14 bases sitting between them. Germline lookup yields CDR1 SGHTA and CDR2 FQGNSA. The CDR3 is made up of 14 amino acids. The CDR3 DNA follows: TGTGCCAGCAGCTTAGCGCAAGGGTCGATGGCCCAGCATTTT. Translation: CASSLAQGSMAQHF.

The chain carries TRBV7-3 and TRBJ2-2; D uncertain. This CDR3 is built from 15 residues. Germline assignment: CDR1 SGHTA and CDR2 FQGTGA. Trimming stripped 3 bases from V and 2 bases from J, with 10 bases between. CDR3 amino acids: CASSFAETNTGELFF. DNA of the CDR3: TGTGCCAGCAGCTTTGCTGAGACCAACACCGGGGAGCTGTTTTTT.

The V and J genes are TRBV7-6 and TRBJ2-2; D is ambiguous. CDR3 length equals 16 residues. V was shortened by 1 base and J by 1 base, with 10 bases between the two germline ends. CDR1 is SGHVS and CDR2 is FNYEAQ in the germline V gene. CDR3 amino acids: CASSLVKGLNTGELFF. The CDR3 nucleotides are TGTGCCAGCAGCTTAGTAAAAGGGCTGAACACCGGGGAGCTGTTTTTT.

In this sample, this clone turned up a few times. The genes are TRBV30 and TRBJ2-1; possibly TRBD2 for D (6 bases). This CDR3 is built from 15 residues. Trimming left V 4 bases short and J 7 bases short, with 20 bases between. Germline V lookup: CDR1 GTSNPN, CDR2 SVGIG (reference sequence). The chain's CDR3 is CAWNIGSGAGNEQFF. The DNA for the CDR3 is TGTGCCTGGAACATCGGGTCCGGGGCGGGAAATGAGCAGTTCTTC.

The chain combines TRBV7-6 with TRBJ2-7; D is unclear. Germline loops: CDR1 SGHVS, CDR2 FNYEAQ. Trimming took 5 bases from V and 3 from J, leaving 17 bases between them. The CDR3 length is 15 residues. CDR3 amino acids: CASSPDNALLYEQYF. The DNA for the CDR3 is TGTGCCAGCAGCCCTGACAACGCCCTCCTCTACGAGCAGTACTTC.